These 23 T cell receptor beta chains originate from one sample sequenced in a study of CD8 T cells in ankylosing spondylitis. TCRdb fed the 5' RACE reads into MiXCR, producing one record per CDR3 protein. This sample has a few hundred thousand distinct CDR3 sequences, with 15% to 20% found just once. Sequences were obtained from blood, either unsorted or a sorted T cell fraction (not recorded which). The receptors originated from a male donor with ankylosing spondylitis or in good health (not recorded which).

This clonotype was observed a few times. This chain connects TRBV29-1 to TRBJ2-5, with a tentative D call TRBD2 (6 bases). Germline V gene data show CDR1 as SQVTM and CDR2 as ANQGSEA. Trimming removed 3 bases at V and 0 bases at J, with 11 bases between. The CDR3 is made up of 14 amino acids. CDR3 nucleotides: TGCAGCGTTGAGGTCGGGACTTACCAAGAGACCCAGTACTTC. This translates into CSVEVGTYQETQYF. The full variable domain, completed using reference TRBV29-1 and TRBJ2-5, is SAVISQKPSRDICQRGTSLTIQCQVDSQVTMMFWYRQQPGQSLTLIATANQGSEATYESGFVIDKFPISRPNLTFSTLTVSNMSPEDSSIYLCSVEVGTYQETQYFGPGTRLLVL.

As concerns this clonotype: A much bigger clone sits one base away, suggesting this may be a read error. The CDR3 end shows no conserved phenylalanine or tryptophan, and so a read error is likely. The rearrangement uses TRBV30 and TRBJ2-7, with 8 bases lining up with TRBD2. The CDR3 has 16 residues. Germline values: CDR1 GTSNPN, CDR2 SVGIG (reference sequence). V shed 1 base and J 0 bases; nucleotides not matched to a gene: 8. The CDR3 bases are TGTGCCTGGAGTGCCCTTAGCGGGGTAAGCTCCTACGAGCAGTACTCC. This codes for CAWSALSGVSSYEQYS.

In this sample, this clonotype turned up a few times. In DNA form, the CDR3 reads TGTGCCAGCACCCTAGGGGTCTACTCCTACGAGCAGTACTTC. Translation gives CASTLGVYSYEQYF. The chain combines TRBV28 with TRBJ2-7, with D possibly TRBD1 on 5 matching bases. The CDR3 totals 14 residues. The ends were cut back, 7 bases at V and 0 bases at J, with 13 bases in the middle. Germline CDR1 and CDR2: MDHEN and SYDVKM.

This clonotype has ten or more counts. The chain carries TRBV29-1 and TRBJ2-7; 9 bases map to TRBD2. V gave up 5 bases and J gave up 7 bases; unmatched junction bases: 12. This CDR3 has 14 residues. CDR1 is SQVTM and CDR2 is ANQGSEA in the germline V gene. CDR3 residues: CSVLASGASWEQYF. CDR3 bases: TGCAGCGTTCTGGCTAGCGGGGCCTCCTGGGAGCAGTACTTC.

The V call is TRBV4-1, the J call TRBJ2-7; D gene unclear. Trimming stripped 4 bases from V and 2 bases from J, with 9 bases between. The V gene's germline CDR1 is MGHRA and CDR2 YSYEKL. This CDR3 comprises 13 residues. For the CDR3, the DNA is TGCGCCAGCAGCCGTGGAGTCCCCTACGAGCAGTACTTC. Its translation is CASSRGVPYEQYF.

The chain combines TRBV7-9 with TRBJ2-6; D perhaps matches TRBD1 (6 bases). The CDR3 has 16 residues. V dropped 0 bases and J dropped 2 bases, with 8 bases sitting between them. The germline gives CDR1 SEHNR, CDR2 FQNEAQ (reference sequence). CDR3 sequence (DNA): TGTGCCAGCAGCTTAGCGCAGGGGACTGGGGCCAACGTCCTGACTTTC. Translation gives CASSLAQGTGANVLTF.

This chain uses TRBV29-1 with TRBJ2-7, with no clear D. The CDR3 sequence is 13 residues long. V dropped 0 bases and J dropped 1 base, with 7 bases sitting between them. The germline V gene encodes CDR1 SQVTM and CDR2 ANQGSEA. This CDR3 reads CSVEDRRSYEQYF. CDR3 coding DNA: TGCAGCGTTGAAGATCGGCGGTCCTACGAGCAGTACTTC.

The CDR3 region has the DNA TGCAGCGTTGAAGATCAGGGCGGCGCTGAAGCTTTCTTT. It codes for CSVEDQGGAEAFF. The rearrangement uses TRBV29-1 and TRBJ1-1; D is possibly TRBD1 (5 bases). Germline loops: CDR1 SQVTM, CDR2 ANQGSEA. V was shortened by 0 bases and J by 6 bases, with 11 bases between the two germline ends. This CDR3 region has 13 residues.

In its sample, this clonotype was seen a few times. The chain has TRBV20-1 and TRBJ2-7; D gene uncertain. The CDR3 contains 13 residues. Trimming stripped 0 bases from V and 9 bases from J, with 15 bases between. The V gene's germline CDR1 is DFQATT and CDR2 SNEGSKA (reference sequence). CDR3: CSARDPGHLGQYF. The CDR3 DNA follows: TGCAGTGCTAGAGATCCGGGCCACCTTGGGCAGTACTTC.

The chain is built from TRBV2 and TRBJ2-5; D may be TRBD1 (6 bases). The CDR3 sequence is 16 residues long. Germline V CDR1 and CDR2: SNHLY, FYNNEI. The germline V and J ends were trimmed by 0 bases and 5 bases, with 16 bases remaining between them. The CDR3 nucleotides read TGTGCCAGCAGTGAAGCGCAGCAGGGGAATTTGGAGACCCAGTACTTC. Protein sequence: CASSEAQQGNLETQYF. Supplemented by reference TRBV2 and TRBJ2-5, the full variable domain reads EPEVTQTPSHQVTQMGQEVILRCVPISNHLYFYWYRQILGQKVEFLVSFYNNEISEKSEIFDDQFSVERPDGSNFTLKIRSTKLEDSAMYFCASSEAQQGNLETQYFGPGTRLLVL.

The CDR3 coding sequence is TGTGCCAGCAGCCCTCAATCTGCGGGAACTGTCGAGCAGTACTTC. Translation: CASSPQSAGTVEQYF. This rearrangement joins TRBV7-9 to TRBJ2-7; D is possibly TRBD2 (6 bases). Germline V gene sequence: CDR1 SEHNR, CDR2 FQNEAQ (reference sequence). V was clipped by 5 bases and J by 6 bases, with 20 bases between them. The CDR3 contains 15 residues.

This chain links TRBV3-1 with TRBJ2-5; D gene unclear. The germline gives CDR1 LGHDT, CDR2 YNNKEL (reference sequence). The CDR3 contains 15 residues. The V gene lost 3 bases and the J gene lost 4 bases, with 15 bases spanning the gap. The CDR3 nucleotides are TGTGCCAGCAGCCATACGACGGGCACGGGAGAGACCCAGTACTTC. Translating it yields CASSHTTGTGETQYF.

This rearrangement joins TRBV7-9 to TRBJ1-1; TRBD1 is a possible D gene (5 bases). Looked up from germline, CDR1 is SEHNR and CDR2 is FQNEAQ (reference sequence). V gave up 5 bases and J gave up 0 bases, with 13 bases separating them. The CDR3 runs 15 residues. This CDR3 reads CASSRGLLMNTEAFF. CDR3 DNA: TGTGCCAGCAGCCGGGGACTACTCATGAACACTGAAGCTTTCTTT.

This chain uses TRBV10-2 with TRBJ2-7, with a tentative D call TRBD1 (6 bases). The length of the CDR3 is 13 residues. The V gene's germline CDR1 is WSHSY and CDR2 SAAADI. The V end was cut by 8 bases, the J end by 0 bases, with 11 bases between. The CDR3 coding sequence is TGCGCCAGCGGGGACACAGACTCCTACGAGCAGTACTTC. Amino acid sequence: CASGDTDSYEQYF.

This clonotype occurred a few times. This chain joins TRBV4-1 and TRBJ1-1; the D gene is possibly TRBD1 (5 bases). Trimming shortened V by 0 bases and J by 4 bases, and 15 bases separated the two germline ends. Germline CDR1 reads MGHRA; CDR2 reads YSYEKL. This CDR3 has 16 amino acids. CDR3 nucleotide sequence: TGCGCCAGCAGCCAAGAGGGGGTCGGGGGTTCCACTGAAGCTTTCTTT. Translating gives CASSQEGVGGSTEAFF.

The table lists this clonotype with many counts. The gene calls are TRBV2 and TRBJ2-7, with 7 bases matching TRBD2. V dropped 8 bases and J dropped 3; count of bases not matched to a gene: 13. CDR1 is SNHLY, CDR2 FYNNEI, per germline. The CDR3 is 15 residues long. Written as DNA, the CDR3 is TGTGCCAGCCTCGGTACCCTAGCGGACGTCTACGAGCAGTACTTC. This gives the protein CASLGTLADVYEQYF.

At least ten counts were recorded for this clonotype. The rearrangement uses TRBV20-1 and TRBJ2-1; 11 nucleotides agree with TRBD2. CDR3 size: 15 residues. Germline V gives CDR1 DFQATT, CDR2 SNEGSKA (reference sequence). Trimming removed 0 bases from V and 6 bases from J; junction bases left unmatched: 4. As DNA, the CDR3 is TGCAGTGCTAGAGAACTAGCGGGAGCCACCAATGAGCAGTTCTTC. Protein product: CSARELAGATNEQFF.

The chain combines TRBV4-3 with TRBJ2-1, with TRBD2 as a possible D gene (5 bases). This CDR3 is built from 16 residues. Germline V lookup: CDR1 LGHNA, CDR2 YSLEER. V dropped 0 bases and J dropped 0 bases, with 9 bases sitting between them. The CDR3 DNA sequence: TGCGCCAGCAGCCAAGAGAGGGTCCTCTCCTACAATGAGCAGTTCTTC. Translated: CASSQERVLSYNEQFF.

Many counts were recorded for this clonotype. The chain is built from TRBV5-1 and TRBJ2-2; weak D call: TRBD1 (5 bases). V lost 0 bases and J 2 bases, leaving 11 bases between the germline ends. The CDR3 length is 16 residues. From germline, CDR1 is SGHRS and CDR2 YFSETQ. The CDR3 spells CASSLANRFNTGELFF. Here the CDR3 DNA reads TGCGCCAGCAGCTTGGCCAACAGGTTCAACACCGGGGAGCTGTTTTTT.

This clonotype was recorded at least ten times. This sequence joins TRBV6-5 and TRBJ1-2, with a possible D match to TRBD1 (6 bases). CDR3 length equals 12 residues. Germline V gives CDR1 MNHEY, CDR2 SVGAGI. V was shortened by 5 bases and J by 4 bases, with 8 bases between the two germline ends. CDR3 bases: TGTGCCAGCAGTCTGGACAGCTATGGCTACACCTTC. Its translation is CASSLDSYGYTF.

The chain is built from TRBV6-5 and TRBJ1-5, with D tentatively TRBD1 (5 bases). There are 13 residues in the CDR3. Germline V CDR1 and CDR2: MNHEY, SVGAGI. Trimming took off 4 bases at V and 6 bases at J, with 10 bases between the two ends. CDR3 nucleotide sequence: TGTGCCAGCAGTTCCCTCCAGGGTCAGCCCCAGCATTTT. As protein: CASSSLQGQPQHF.

This clonotype was recorded a few times. V usage is TRBV6-2 or TRBV6-3 and J usage is TRBJ1-1, with D possibly being TRBD1 (5 bases). This CDR3 contains 16 residues. V lost 6 bases and J lost 3, with 20 bases in between. Germline assignment: CDR1 MNHEY and CDR2 SVGEGT. The CDR3 is CASSDKLRDLDTEAFF. The DNA for the CDR3 is TGTGCCAGCAGCGACAAACTCAGGGATCTGGACACTGAAGCTTTCTTT.

The rearrangement joins TRBV11-2 to TRBJ2-6, with D perhaps being TRBD1 or TRBD2 (6 bases each). The CDR3 consists of 18 residues. Germline V gene data show CDR1 as SGHAT and CDR2 as FQNNGV. Trimming took off 5 bases at V and 2 bases at J, with 19 bases between the two ends. CDR3 protein: CASSPWGGTITGANVLTF. The CDR3 region has the DNA TGTGCCAGCAGCCCCTGGGGCGGGACAATCACTGGGGCCAACGTCCTGACTTTC.